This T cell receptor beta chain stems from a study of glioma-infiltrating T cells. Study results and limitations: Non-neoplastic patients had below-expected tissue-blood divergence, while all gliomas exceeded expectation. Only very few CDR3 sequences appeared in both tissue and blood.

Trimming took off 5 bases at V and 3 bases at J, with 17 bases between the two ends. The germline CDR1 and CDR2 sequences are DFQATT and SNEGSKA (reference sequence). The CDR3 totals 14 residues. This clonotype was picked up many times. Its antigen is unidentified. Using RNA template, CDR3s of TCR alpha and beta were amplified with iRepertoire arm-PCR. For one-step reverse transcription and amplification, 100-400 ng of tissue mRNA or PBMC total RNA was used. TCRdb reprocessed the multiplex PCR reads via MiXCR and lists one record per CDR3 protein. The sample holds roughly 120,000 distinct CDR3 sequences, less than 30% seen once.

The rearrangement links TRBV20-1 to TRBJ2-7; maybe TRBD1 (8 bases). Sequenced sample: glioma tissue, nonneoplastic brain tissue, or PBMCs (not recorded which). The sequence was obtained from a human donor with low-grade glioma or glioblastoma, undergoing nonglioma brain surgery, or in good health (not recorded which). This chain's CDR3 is CSALTGEGSYEQYF. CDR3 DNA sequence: TGCAGTGCTCTGACAGGGGAGGGGAGCTACGAGCAGTACTTC.